The 3 T cell receptor beta chains below were found in one sample sequenced in a study of CXCR3-negative and CXCR3-positive naive CD8 T cells (dated by TCRdb to the late 2010s). On the study overall, not on this receptor specifically: TRB CDR3s from CXCR3-positive naive cells showed higher hydrophobicity (lower Kidera factor 4), lower energy, and higher strength and volume indices than CXCR3-negative naive cells.

Their specific antigens are unknown. TCRdb records NextSeq 550 as the sequencer. The Human TCR Profiling Kit (MiLaboratory) was used to make UMI-labeled 5' RACE TRB cDNA libraries. Following reprocessing of the reads by TCRdb, the data hold one row per CDR3 protein sequence and no DNA is available. The table for this sample shows about 50,000 distinct CDR3 sequences. 0.55% to 0.6% of the sample is taken by the ten largest. Sequences were obtained from naive CXCR3+ CD8+ T cells from blood. What this sample's cell subset or site label stands for: CD45RO-CCR7+CD27+CD95- naive CD8+ T cells expressing CXCR3 (TNR3+). These receptors came from a human donor in good health. Some clones in this sample may be carry-over from other donors' samples.

The V and J genes are TRBV7-3 and TRBJ1-1. The CDR3 length is 18 residues. Germline assignment: CDR1 SGHTA and CDR2 FQGTGA. CDR3 protein: CASSLTHRAGPKNTEAFF.

This sequence joins TRBV12-3 or TRBV12-4 and TRBJ2-5. The CDR3 extends over 12 amino acids. This CDR3 is CASSRTEETQYF.

The chain links TRBV5-6 to TRBJ2-7; TCRdb outputs TRBD1, but without DNA this stays unchecked. The CDR3 totals 13 residues. Germline CDR1 is SGHDT and CDR2 is YYEEEE. The CDR3 is CASSFGPGSEQYF. Based on the CDR3 plus reference TRBV5-6 and TRBJ2-7, the full variable domain is DAGVTQSPTHLIKTRGQQVTLRCSPKSGHDTVSWYQQALGQGPQFIFQYYEEEERQRGNFPDRFSGHQFPNYSSELNVNALLLGDSALYLCASSFGPGSEQYFGPGTRLTVT.